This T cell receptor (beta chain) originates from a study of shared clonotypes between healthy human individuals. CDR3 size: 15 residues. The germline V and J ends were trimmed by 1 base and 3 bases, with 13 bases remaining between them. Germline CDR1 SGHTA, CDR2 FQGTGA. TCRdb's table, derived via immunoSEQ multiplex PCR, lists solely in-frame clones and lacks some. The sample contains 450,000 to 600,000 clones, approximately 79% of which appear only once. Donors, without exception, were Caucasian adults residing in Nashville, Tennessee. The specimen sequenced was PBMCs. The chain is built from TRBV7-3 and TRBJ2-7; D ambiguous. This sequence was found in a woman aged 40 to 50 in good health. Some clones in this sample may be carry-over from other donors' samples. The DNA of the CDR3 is TGTGCCAGCAGCTTAAGCGGCGGAGTTAACTACGAGCAGTACTTC. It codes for CASSLSGGVNYEQYF.